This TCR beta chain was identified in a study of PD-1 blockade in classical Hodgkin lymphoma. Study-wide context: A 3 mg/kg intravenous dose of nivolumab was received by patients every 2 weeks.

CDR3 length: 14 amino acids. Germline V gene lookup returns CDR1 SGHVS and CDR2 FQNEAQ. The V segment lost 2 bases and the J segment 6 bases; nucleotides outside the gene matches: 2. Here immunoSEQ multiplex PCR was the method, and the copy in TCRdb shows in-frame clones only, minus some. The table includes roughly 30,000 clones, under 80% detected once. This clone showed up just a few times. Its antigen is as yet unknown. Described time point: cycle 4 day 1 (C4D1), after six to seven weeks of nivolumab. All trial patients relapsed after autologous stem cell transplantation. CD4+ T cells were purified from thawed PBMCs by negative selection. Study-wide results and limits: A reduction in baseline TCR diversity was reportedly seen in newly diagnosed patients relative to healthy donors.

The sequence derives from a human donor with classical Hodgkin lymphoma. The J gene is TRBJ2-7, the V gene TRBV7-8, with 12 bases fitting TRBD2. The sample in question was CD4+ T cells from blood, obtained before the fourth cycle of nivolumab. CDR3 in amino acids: CASSLLAGGSEQYF. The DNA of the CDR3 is TGTGCCAGCAGCTTACTAGCGGGAGGGTCCGAGCAGTACTTC.